Included here is one T cell receptor (beta chain) sequence, with context. This sample is part of a study of blood T cell repertoires in COVID-19. Across the study: Acute and convalescent COVID-19 specimens originated in the United States, Italy and Spain. Sources were T cells, B-cell-depleted T cells, or PBMCs; the material itself was cDNA or gDNA.

The CDR3 is 16 amino acids. V lost 0 bases to trimming and J lost 4 bases, with 13 bases between them. CDR1 and CDR2 (germline): SGHRS, YFSETQ. Original handling: Nucleated cell number was recorded as an estimate derived from reference gene primer amplification. Some clones are missing from TCRdb's copy, which holds only in-frame ones; the method was immunoSEQ multiplex PCR. V and J calls and clone size are copied from that table; D and trimming were computed from the DNA. The sample lists roughly 180,000 clones; roughly 86% were seen once. Sequencing was done on a sample of peripheral blood. The chain carries TRBV5-1 and TRBJ2-2; maybe TRBD1 (5 bases). This TCR was recovered from a woman aged 25 to 45 with active or convalescent COVID-19. Here the CDR3 reads CASSLAVRVSTGELFF. The CDR3 nucleotides read TGCGCCAGCAGCTTGGCGGTCAGGGTGAGCACCGGGGAGCTGTTTTTT.